The 5 T cell receptor beta chains below all came from one sample that was sequenced in a study of identical twins. TCRdb called the 5' RACE reads again in MiXCR, with one record for every CDR3 protein. The sample lists hundreds of thousands of distinct CDR3 sequences, around 6.1% occurring once. Sequencing was carried out using naive T cells sorted from blood. All receptors derive from a man aged 18 to 30 in good health.

This clonotype was seen a handful of times. The chain joins TRBV6-2 or TRBV6-3 to TRBJ2-2; D call uncertain. This CDR3 has 14 amino acids. The V and J ends lost 2 bases and 7 bases respectively, with 11 bases between them. Germline V gives CDR1 MNHEY, CDR2 SVGEGT. The CDR3 here is CASSYPAYGGELFF. CDR3 bases: TGTGCCAGCAGTTACCCCGCTTACGGCGGGGAGCTGTTTTTT.

Many counts were recorded for this clonotype. The chain couples TRBV6-1 to TRBJ2-3, with TRBD2 identical over 12 bases. Germline values: CDR1 MNHNS, CDR2 SASEGT. CDR3 length: 16 amino acids. Trimming took 6 bases from V and 0 from J; bases not matched to a gene: 4. For the CDR3, the DNA is TGTGCCAGCAGCAGAGGGACTAGCGGGAGCACAGATACGCAGTATTTT. Translating it yields CASSRGTSGSTDTQYF.

The sample holds a few counts of this clonotype. CDR3 in amino acids: CASSFGEQYF. The DNA for the CDR3 is TGTGCCAGCAGTTTCGGCGAGCAGTACTTC. The chain is built from TRBV2 and TRBJ2-7; D is undetermined. Germline V CDR1 and CDR2: SNHLY, FYNNEI. V lost 5 bases to trimming and J lost 6 bases, with 5 bases between them. This CDR3 is built from 10 residues.

The V gene is TRBV10-2, the J gene TRBJ2-1, with 11 bases aligning to TRBD1. The CDR3 runs to 17 residues. Germline trimming cut 3 bases from V and 0 bases from J; bases unmatched to any gene: 4. Germline loops: CDR1 WSHSY, CDR2 SAAADI. The DNA for the CDR3 is TGCGCCAGCAGTGATACCGGGACAGGGGGCTCCTACAATGAGCAGTTCTTC. As protein: CASSDTGTGGSYNEQFF.

In its sample, this clonotype was seen many times. The rearrangement joins TRBV5-1 to TRBJ2-3, with TRBD2 matching over 7 bases. The trim removed 5 bases at V and 0 bases at J, leaving 9 bases unmatched. The germline V gene has CDR1 SGHRS and CDR2 YFSETQ. This CDR3 contains 16 residues. CDR3 amino acids: CASSIGGGTSTDTQYF. In DNA form, the CDR3 reads TGCGCCAGCAGTATCGGGGGAGGGACTAGCACAGATACGCAGTATTTT. Together with reference TRBV5-1 and TRBJ2-3, the CDR3 gives the full variable domain: KAGVTQTPRYLIKTRGQQVTLSCSPISGHRSVSWYQQTPGQGLQFLFEYFSETQRNKGNFPGRFSGRQFSNSRSEMNVSTLELGDSALYLCASSIGGGTSTDTQYFGPGTRLTVL.